The rows below give T cell receptor beta chains drawn from one sample of a study of molecular identifiers for immune sequencing clone quantification. TCRdb re-derived calls from the PCR reads in MiXCR, one entry per CDR3 protein. Of a few hundred thousand distinct CDR3 sequences listed, roughly 23% are singletons. The sample comprised naive CD8+ T cells from blood, with Jurkat cell RNA spiked in. Receptors were obtained from a human donor in good health. Some libraries in this study had Jurkat cell RNA spiked in. The CDR3 runs from the conserved cysteine through the conserved F or W. The order of the fields is CDR3 protein, CDR3 DNA, D gene, clone size, V gene, J gene. A D gene is named only where the DNA matches it firmly. Clone size, where shown, is once, few, many, or a class for clones that have expanded.

CDR3aa: CASSQERAGGPRDTQYF
CDR3nt: TGCGCCAGCAGCCAAGAGCGGGCGGGGGGGCCTCGGGATACGCAGTATTTT
d_gene: TRBD2
abundance: .
v_gene: TRBV4-3
j_gene: TRBJ2-3

CDR3aa: CASSWGQGNYGYTF
CDR3nt: TGTGCCAGTAGTTGGGGACAGGGTAACTATGGCTACACCTTC
d_gene: TRBD1
abundance: many
v_gene: TRBV19
j_gene: TRBJ1-2

CDR3aa: CATSENGGDNEQFF
CDR3nt: TGTGCCACCAGTGAGAACGGGGGGGACAATGAGCAGTTCTTC
d_gene: TRBD2
abundance: .
v_gene: TRBV24-1
j_gene: TRBJ2-1

CDR3aa: CASSLLAEFTDTQYF
CDR3nt: TGTGCCAGCAGCTTATTAGCGGAGTTCACAGATACGCAGTATTTT
d_gene: .
abundance: few
v_gene: TRBV7-9
j_gene: TRBJ2-3

CDR3aa: CASSTSGDTQYF
CDR3nt: TGTGCCAGCAGCACATCCGGGGATACGCAGTATTTT
d_gene: .
abundance: many
v_gene: TRBV12-3/TRBV12-4
j_gene: TRBJ2-3

CDR3aa: CASSLGLAGAHTDTQYF
CDR3nt: TGTGCCAGCAGCTTAGGCCTAGCGGGGGCCCACACAGATACGCAGTATTTT
d_gene: TRBD2
abundance: .
v_gene: TRBV13
j_gene: TRBJ2-3

CDR3aa: CASSQDWASGYNGQFF
CDR3nt: TGCGCCAGCAGCCAAGATTGGGCTAGCGGGTACAATGGGCAGTTCTTC
d_gene: TRBD2
abundance: many
v_gene: TRBV4-3
j_gene: TRBJ2-1

CDR3aa: CASSPLTSGEGETQYF
CDR3nt: TGTGCCAGCAGCCCGCTGACTAGCGGGGAGGGAGAGACCCAGTACTTC
d_gene: TRBD2
abundance: few
v_gene: TRBV7-6
j_gene: TRBJ2-5

CDR3aa: CASNRAGPAGNTEAFF
CDR3nt: TGTGCCAGCAACCGAGCAGGGCCAGCGGGGAACACTGAAGCTTTCTTT
d_gene: .
abundance: many
v_gene: TRBV7-2
j_gene: TRBJ1-1

CDR3aa: CATSDPSGGNEQSF
CDR3nt: TGTGCCACCAGTGATCCTAGCGGGGGGAATGAGCAGTCCTTC
d_gene: TRBD2
abundance: .
v_gene: TRBV24-1
j_gene: TRBJ2-1

CDR3aa: CASSFGNAGGRYEQYF
CDR3nt: TGTGCCAGCAGCTTTGGTAACGCGGGAGGGAGGTACGAGCAGTACTTC
d_gene: TRBD2
abundance: many
v_gene: TRBV7-2
j_gene: TRBJ2-7

CDR3aa: CASSPRGPGELFF
CDR3nt: TGTGCCAGCAGCCCCAGGGGTCCCGGGGAGCTGTTTTTT
d_gene: .
abundance: few
v_gene: TRBV14
j_gene: TRBJ2-2

CDR3aa: CASSFGGIQYF
CDR3nt: TGTGCCAGCAGCTTTGGGGGAATTCAGTACTTC
d_gene: .
abundance: many
v_gene: TRBV7-8
j_gene: TRBJ2-4

CDR3aa: CASSFGDSTEAFF
CDR3nt: TGTGCCAGCAGCTTTGGGGACAGTACTGAAGCTTTCTTT
d_gene: TRBD1
abundance: many
v_gene: TRBV5-8
j_gene: TRBJ1-1

CDR3aa: CASSLRPYEQYF
CDR3nt: TGTGCCAGCAGTTTAAGACCCTACGAGCAGTACTTC
d_gene: .
abundance: many
v_gene: TRBV12-3/TRBV12-4
j_gene: TRBJ2-7

CDR3aa: CSVEDRGTPEAFF
CDR3nt: TGCAGCGTTGAAGATCGGGGGACACCTGAAGCTTTCTTT
d_gene: .
abundance: many
v_gene: TRBV29-1
j_gene: TRBJ1-1

CDR3aa: CASSYSSGVEQYF
CDR3nt: TGTGCCAGCAGTTACTCGTCAGGGGTCGAGCAGTACTTC
d_gene: .
abundance: few
v_gene: TRBV6-5
j_gene: TRBJ2-7

CDR3aa: CASSPPGQGWQYF
CDR3nt: TGCGCCAGCAGCCCACCCGGACAGGGTTGGCAGTATTTT
d_gene: TRBD1
abundance: many
v_gene: TRBV4-1
j_gene: TRBJ2-3

CDR3aa: CASSYGIPYEQYF
CDR3nt: TGTGCCAGCAGTTACGGGATACCCTACGAGCAGTACTTC
d_gene: .
abundance: many
v_gene: TRBV6-2/TRBV6-3
j_gene: TRBJ2-7

CDR3aa: CASSVGPARGYEQYF
CDR3nt: TGTGCCAGCAGCGTAGGCCCAGCACGGGGCTACGAGCAGTACTTC
d_gene: .
abundance: few
v_gene: TRBV9
j_gene: TRBJ2-7

CDR3aa: CASSQDGLAGGTGELFF
CDR3nt: TGCGCCAGCAGCCAAGATGGGTTAGCGGGGGGTACCGGGGAGCTGTTTTTT
d_gene: TRBD2
abundance: few
v_gene: TRBV4-1
j_gene: TRBJ2-2

CDR3aa: CASSSQGHSSYNEQFF
CDR3nt: TGTGCCAGCAGCTCCCAGGGTCATAGTTCCTACAATGAGCAGTTCTTC
d_gene: .
abundance: once
v_gene: TRBV9
j_gene: TRBJ2-1

CDR3aa: CASSLPPVGANTGELFF
CDR3nt: TGTGCCAGCAGCCTGCCTCCAGTAGGGGCGAACACCGGGGAGCTGTTTTTT
d_gene: .
abundance: .
v_gene: TRBV4-2
j_gene: TRBJ2-2

CDR3aa: CASSPTAHMSYGYTF
CDR3nt: TGTGCCAGTAGCCCAACAGCCCACATGTCCTATGGCTACACCTTC
d_gene: .
abundance: .
v_gene: TRBV19
j_gene: TRBJ1-2

CDR3aa: CASSIDIGSSNQPQHF
CDR3nt: TGTGCCAGTAGTATAGACATCGGAAGTAGCAATCAGCCCCAGCATTTT
d_gene: .
abundance: few
v_gene: TRBV19
j_gene: TRBJ1-5

CDR3aa: CASSQDRGQGTGELFF
CDR3nt: TGCGCCAGCAGCCAAGATCGCGGACAGGGGACCGGGGAGCTGTTTTTT
d_gene: TRBD1
abundance: many
v_gene: TRBV4-1
j_gene: TRBJ2-2

CDR3aa: CAGSSSRAYEQYF
CDR3nt: TGTGCCGGCAGCAGCTCTAGGGCCTACGAGCAGTACTTC
d_gene: .
abundance: .
v_gene: TRBV3-1
j_gene: TRBJ2-7

CDR3aa: CASSPHLGDIRREQYF
CDR3nt: TGTGCCAGCAGCCCCCACCTAGGGGACATTCGTAGGGAGCAGTACTTC
d_gene: .
abundance: many
v_gene: TRBV13
j_gene: TRBJ2-7

CDR3aa: CATSRETGRDEQFF
CDR3nt: TGTGCCACCAGCAGAGAAACAGGGAGAGACGAGCAGTTCTTC
d_gene: .
abundance: .
v_gene: TRBV15
j_gene: TRBJ2-1

CDR3aa: CASSQDSRVAGPYNEQFF
CDR3nt: TGTGCCAGCAGCCAAGATTCAAGGGTAGCGGGACCCTACAATGAGCAGTTCTTC
d_gene: TRBD2
abundance: .
v_gene: TRBV4-2
j_gene: TRBJ2-1

CDR3aa: CASSPGEIGTDSSYEQYF
CDR3nt: TGTGCCAGCAGCCCGGGAGAGATAGGGACAGATAGCTCCTACGAGCAGTACTTC
d_gene: .
abundance: few
v_gene: TRBV7-9
j_gene: TRBJ2-7

CDR3aa: CASSFSGSQETQYF
CDR3nt: TGTGCCAGCAGCTTTAGCGGGAGTCAAGAGACCCAGTACTTC
d_gene: TRBD2
abundance: many
v_gene: TRBV5-4
j_gene: TRBJ2-5

CDR3aa: CASSLFGTSGGVPEQFF
CDR3nt: TGTGCCAGCAGCTTATTCGGGACTAGCGGGGGGGTTCCTGAGCAGTTCTTC
d_gene: TRBD2
abundance: many
v_gene: TRBV11-2
j_gene: TRBJ2-1

CDR3aa: CASGLVGQGSGEAFF
CDR3nt: TGTGCTAGTGGTTTGGTGGGACAGGGGTCGGGTGAAGCTTTCTTT
d_gene: TRBD1
abundance: few
v_gene: TRBV12-5
j_gene: TRBJ1-1

CDR3aa: CASSQEALAPGELFF
CDR3nt: TGTGCCAGCAGCCAAGAGGCACTAGCCCCCGGGGAGCTGTTTTTT
d_gene: .
abundance: few
v_gene: TRBV3-1
j_gene: TRBJ2-2

CDR3aa: CSVEEGLNSGNTIYF
CDR3nt: TGCAGCGTTGAAGAGGGACTGAACTCTGGAAACACCATATATTTT
d_gene: .
abundance: many
v_gene: TRBV29-1
j_gene: TRBJ1-3

CDR3aa: CASTPTGGGNQLQHF
CDR3nt: TGTGCCAGCACCCCGACAGGGGGAGGCAATCAGCTCCAGCATTTT
d_gene: TRBD1
abundance: .
v_gene: TRBV12-3/TRBV12-4
j_gene: TRBJ1-5

CDR3aa: CASQPGGGGVEQPQHF
CDR3nt: TGTGCCAGCCAACCCGGGGGCGGGGGGGTAGAGCAGCCCCAGCATTTT
d_gene: .
abundance: .
v_gene: TRBV19
j_gene: TRBJ1-5

CDR3aa: CASSYDSGYTF
CDR3nt: TGCGCCAGCAGCTACGATAGTGGCTACACCTTC
d_gene: .
abundance: many
v_gene: TRBV5-1
j_gene: TRBJ1-2

CDR3aa: CASSSTTFRDRGFNYNEQFF
CDR3nt: TGTGCCAGCAGCTCCACCACTTTCCGGGACAGGGGATTTAATTACAATGAGCAGTTCTTC
d_gene: TRBD1
abundance: few
v_gene: TRBV7-9
j_gene: TRBJ2-1

CDR3aa: CSATVRQGYNSPLHF
CDR3nt: TGCAGTGCTACCGTACGACAGGGTTATAATTCACCCCTCCACTTT
d_gene: TRBD1
abundance: .
v_gene: TRBV20-1
j_gene: TRBJ1-6

CDR3aa: CAWSMGVQGNQPQHF
CDR3nt: TGTGCCTGGAGTATGGGGGTGCAGGGCAATCAGCCCCAGCATTTT
d_gene: .
abundance: many
v_gene: TRBV30
j_gene: TRBJ1-5

CDR3aa: CSARDETGGTDTQYF
CDR3nt: TGCAGTGCTAGAGACGAGACAGGGGGCACAGATACGCAGTATTTT
d_gene: TRBD1
abundance: .
v_gene: TRBV20-1
j_gene: TRBJ2-3

CDR3aa: CATSDAGTELQYF
CDR3nt: TGTGCCACCAGTGATGCCGGGACAGAGCTTCAGTACTTC
d_gene: TRBD1
abundance: many
v_gene: TRBV24-1
j_gene: TRBJ2-4

CDR3aa: CASSPVVGESTGELFF
CDR3nt: TGTGCCAGCAGCCCCGTAGTAGGGGAATCTACCGGGGAGCTGTTTTTT
d_gene: .
abundance: many
v_gene: TRBV7-9
j_gene: TRBJ2-2

CDR3aa: CASAWGSRTDTQYF
CDR3nt: TGTGCTAGTGCCTGGGGTAGCCGGACAGATACGCAGTATTTT
d_gene: .
abundance: few
v_gene: TRBV12-5
j_gene: TRBJ2-3

CDR3aa: CASGQGIGNQPQHF
CDR3nt: TGTGCCAGCGGACAGGGAATTGGGAATCAGCCCCAGCATTTT
d_gene: TRBD1
abundance: .
v_gene: TRBV25-1
j_gene: TRBJ1-5

CDR3aa: CASSRDVLGSGANVLTF
CDR3nt: TGTGCCAGTAGCCGGGACGTTTTGGGCTCTGGGGCCAACGTCCTGACTTTC
d_gene: .
abundance: .
v_gene: TRBV19
j_gene: TRBJ2-6

CDR3aa: CSAEDGDTGELFF
CDR3nt: TGCAGTGCTGAGGATGGGGACACCGGGGAGCTGTTTTTT
d_gene: .
abundance: many
v_gene: TRBV20-1
j_gene: TRBJ2-2

CDR3aa: CASASVAGETYEQYF
CDR3nt: TGCGCCAGCGCCTCCGTAGCGGGAGAGACCTACGAGCAGTACTTC
d_gene: TRBD2
abundance: .
v_gene: TRBV4-1
j_gene: TRBJ2-7

CDR3aa: CASSLAPGHNEQFF
CDR3nt: TGTGCCAGCAGCTTAGCCCCCGGTCACAATGAGCAGTTCTTC
d_gene: .
abundance: few
v_gene: TRBV7-2
j_gene: TRBJ2-1

CDR3aa: CASSLEGSSETQYF
CDR3nt: TGTGCCAGCAGTTTAGAGGGGAGTAGCGAGACCCAGTACTTC
d_gene: .
abundance: .
v_gene: TRBV12-3/TRBV12-4
j_gene: TRBJ2-5

CDR3aa: CASSAGITEAFF
CDR3nt: TGTGCCAGCAGCGCTGGGATCACTGAAGCTTTCTTT
d_gene: .
abundance: many
v_gene: TRBV7-9
j_gene: TRBJ1-1

CDR3aa: CASSSSYPEAFF
CDR3nt: TGTGCCAGCAGCTCCTCCTATCCTGAAGCTTTCTTT
d_gene: .
abundance: many
v_gene: TRBV7-9
j_gene: TRBJ1-1

CDR3aa: CATSTSTGLDEQFF
CDR3nt: TGTGCCACCAGCACCTCGACAGGTTTAGATGAGCAGTTCTTC
d_gene: .
abundance: many
v_gene: TRBV15
j_gene: TRBJ2-1